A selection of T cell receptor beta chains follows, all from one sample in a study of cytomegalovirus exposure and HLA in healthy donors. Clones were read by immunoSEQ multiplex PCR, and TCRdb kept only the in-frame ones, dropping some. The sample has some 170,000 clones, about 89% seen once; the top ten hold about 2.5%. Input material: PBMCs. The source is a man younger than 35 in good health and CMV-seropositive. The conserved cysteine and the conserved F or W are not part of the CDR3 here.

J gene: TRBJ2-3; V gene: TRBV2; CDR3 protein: ASSGQGADTQY
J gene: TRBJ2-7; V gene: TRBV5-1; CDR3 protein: ASSLAGASYEQY
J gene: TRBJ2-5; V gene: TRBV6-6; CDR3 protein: ASSYSSEGAETQY
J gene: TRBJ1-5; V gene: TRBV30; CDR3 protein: AWSRGGFNQPQH
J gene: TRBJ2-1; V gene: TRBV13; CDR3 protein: ASELAGGPDEQF
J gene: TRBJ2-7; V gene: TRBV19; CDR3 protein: ASRDRPTYEQY
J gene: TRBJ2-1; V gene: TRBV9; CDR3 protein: ASSVTSGIGNEQF
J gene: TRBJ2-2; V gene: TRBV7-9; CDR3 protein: ASSLSTGEDTGELF
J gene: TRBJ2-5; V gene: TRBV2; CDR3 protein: ASSEYGGVQETQY
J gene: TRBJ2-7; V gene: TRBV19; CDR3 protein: ASSGWPGQGPLEQY
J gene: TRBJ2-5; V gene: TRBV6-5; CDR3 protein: ASSYSGDREQETQY
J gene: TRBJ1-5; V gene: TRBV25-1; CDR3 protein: ASSELTGQPQH
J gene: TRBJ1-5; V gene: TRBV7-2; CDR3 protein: ASSLGAREVLAGNQPQH
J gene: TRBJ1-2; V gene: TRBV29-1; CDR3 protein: SVDAGTGSALAGYGYT
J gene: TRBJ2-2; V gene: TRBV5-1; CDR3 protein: ASSLASGRAFTGELF
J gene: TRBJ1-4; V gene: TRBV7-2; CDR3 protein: ASTPRGGTGLWVEKLF
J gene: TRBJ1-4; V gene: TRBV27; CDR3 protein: ASSTGGSEKLF
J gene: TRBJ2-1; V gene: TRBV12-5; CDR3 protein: ASGPPGSSGVNEQF
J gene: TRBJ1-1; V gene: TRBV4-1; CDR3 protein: ASSHPPRLW
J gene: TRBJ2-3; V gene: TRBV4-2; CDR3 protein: ASSQSRSNTQY
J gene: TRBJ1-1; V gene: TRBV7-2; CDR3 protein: ASSSQGASTEAF
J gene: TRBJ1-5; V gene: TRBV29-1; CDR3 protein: SARVEVNQPQH
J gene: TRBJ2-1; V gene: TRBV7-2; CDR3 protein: ASSLEGLGGEQF
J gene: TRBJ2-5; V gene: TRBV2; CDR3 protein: ASSAAAGRETQY
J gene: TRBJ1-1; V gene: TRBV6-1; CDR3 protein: ASSDIDRSQNTEAF
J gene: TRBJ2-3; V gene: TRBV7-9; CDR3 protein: ASSLGELASTDTQY
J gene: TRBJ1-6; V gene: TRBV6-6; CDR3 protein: ASGTGRWNSPLH
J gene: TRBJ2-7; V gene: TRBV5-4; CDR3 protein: ASSSDRDVYEQY
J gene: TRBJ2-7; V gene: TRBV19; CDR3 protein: ASSTRGVEQY
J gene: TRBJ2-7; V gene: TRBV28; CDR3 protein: ASSLPGLATYEQY
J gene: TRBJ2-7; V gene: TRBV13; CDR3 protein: ASSSGTSIGEQY
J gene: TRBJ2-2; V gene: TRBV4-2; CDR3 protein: ASSQGVQNTGELF
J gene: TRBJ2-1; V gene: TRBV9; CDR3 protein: ASSPQSGLDYNEQF
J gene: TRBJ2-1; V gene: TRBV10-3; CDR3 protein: ATREGVTSFNEQF
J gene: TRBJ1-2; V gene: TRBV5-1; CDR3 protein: ASSLLTGGAYGYT
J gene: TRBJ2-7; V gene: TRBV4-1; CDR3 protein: ASSQDRGGGNEQY
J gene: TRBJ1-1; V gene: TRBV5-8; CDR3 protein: ASSFSRGGTEAF
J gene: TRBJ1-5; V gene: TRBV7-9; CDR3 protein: ASSAAGTEFSQPQH
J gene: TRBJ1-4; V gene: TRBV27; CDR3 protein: ASSLSRTGWAAGEKLF
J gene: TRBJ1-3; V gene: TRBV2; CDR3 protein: ASKTGGNTIY
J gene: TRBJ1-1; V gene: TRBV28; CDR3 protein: ASSLGGLPEAF
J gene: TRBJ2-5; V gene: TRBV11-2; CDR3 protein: ASSLDPGGRGETQY
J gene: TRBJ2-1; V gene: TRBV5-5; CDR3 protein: ASIRDTYNEQF
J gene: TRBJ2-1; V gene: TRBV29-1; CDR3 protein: SADRVNNEQF
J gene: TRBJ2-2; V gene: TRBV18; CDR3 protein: ASLGQGNTGELF
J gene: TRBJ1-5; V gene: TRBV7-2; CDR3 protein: ASSLVGRQPQH
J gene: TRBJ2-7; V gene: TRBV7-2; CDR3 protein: ASSSGLALYEQY
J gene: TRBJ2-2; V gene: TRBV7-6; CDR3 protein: ASSTGGSYTGELF
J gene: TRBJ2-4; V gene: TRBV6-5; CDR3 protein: ASSWSRGNQNIQY
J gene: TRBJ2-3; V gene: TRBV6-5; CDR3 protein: ASSYGRGTDTQY
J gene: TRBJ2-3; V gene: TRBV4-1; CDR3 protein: AASIGLRTDTQY
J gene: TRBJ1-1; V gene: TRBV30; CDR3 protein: AWSGGDTGLNTEAF
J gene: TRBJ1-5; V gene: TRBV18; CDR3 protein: ASSSAEEQPQH
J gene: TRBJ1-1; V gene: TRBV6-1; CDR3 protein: ASSEGQGRGTEAF
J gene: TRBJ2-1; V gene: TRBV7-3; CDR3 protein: ASRSRLGQGRNEQF